A single sample is the source of the 2 T cell receptor beta chains below, sequenced in a study of post-analysis software for immune sequencing data. The authors incorporated unique molecular identifiers into the TCR beta cDNA libraries. MiXCR was run by TCRdb on the PCR reads, yielding one entry per CDR3 protein. The sample includes about 200,000 distinct CDR3 sequences, 25% to 30% of them seen just once. Regarding the study as a whole: Controls had lower frequencies than patients of 4 or 5 TRBV segments, which included TRBV5-6, TRBV5-1 and TRBV20-1.

These receptors have no known antigen. Sequencing input: blood. The receptors shown here come from a girl aged 2-17 years with multiple sclerosis.

The CDR3 DNA is TGTGCCAGCAGCCAAGTGTTTGGGCCCCTAAACTATGGCTACACCTTC. This gives the protein CASSQVFGPLNYGYTF. This chain links TRBV14 with TRBJ1-2; D is undetermined. V was cut by 1 base and J by 2 bases, with 14 bases left in between. The CDR3 extends over 16 amino acids. Germline loops: CDR1 SGHDN, CDR2 FVKESK.

This clonotype was seen repeatedly, ten times or more. The junction differs from germline at one of its ends, possibly a read error. The chain joins TRBV7-7 to TRBJ2-5, with 8 bases matching TRBD1. Germline V gene sequence: CDR1 SSHAT, CDR2 FNYEAQ (reference sequence). There are 15 residues in the CDR3. The CDR3 region is CASSSTGTGGETQYF. CDR3 bases: TGTGCTAGCAGCTCAACCGGGACAGGCGGAGAGACCCAGTACTTC.